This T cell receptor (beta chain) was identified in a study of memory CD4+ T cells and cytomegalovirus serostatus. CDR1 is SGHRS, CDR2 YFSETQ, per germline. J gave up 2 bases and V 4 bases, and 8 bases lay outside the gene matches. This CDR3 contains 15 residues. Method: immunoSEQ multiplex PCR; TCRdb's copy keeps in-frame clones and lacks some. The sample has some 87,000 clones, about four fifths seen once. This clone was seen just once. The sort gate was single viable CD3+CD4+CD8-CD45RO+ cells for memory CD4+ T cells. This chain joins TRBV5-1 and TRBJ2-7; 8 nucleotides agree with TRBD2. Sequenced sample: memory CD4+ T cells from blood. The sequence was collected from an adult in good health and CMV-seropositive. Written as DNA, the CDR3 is TGCGCCAGCAGCCCGGGAGGGGGGATGACCTACGAGCAGTACTTC. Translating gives CASSPGGGMTYEQYF. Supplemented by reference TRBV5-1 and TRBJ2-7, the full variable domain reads KAGVTQTPRYLIKTRGQQVTLSCSPISGHRSVSWYQQTPGQGLQFLFEYFSETQRNKGNFPGRFSGRQFSNSRSEMNVSTLELGDSALYLCASSPGGGMTYEQYFGPGTRLTVT.